This T cell receptor (beta chain) was identified during a study of shared clonotypes between healthy human individuals. Sequencing was performed with immunoSEQ multiplex PCR; in TCRdb, only in-frame clones are kept and a portion is missing. The sample consists of more than 2,000,000 clones, 93% of them appearing once. The CDR3 spans 19 residues. The V call is TRBV21-1, the J call TRBJ1-5. TRBV21-1 is listed as a pseudogene. This TCR came from a man younger than 30 in good health. Some clones in this sample may be carry-over from other donors' samples. Sequences were obtained from naive CD4+ T cells from PBMCs. Subset here: CD45RA+ positively selected. This CDR3 is CASSKAGGRVKYSNQPQHF. In DNA form, the CDR3 reads TGTGCCAGCAGCAAAGCCGGGGGCCGCGTAAAATATAGCAATCAGCCCCAGCATTTT.